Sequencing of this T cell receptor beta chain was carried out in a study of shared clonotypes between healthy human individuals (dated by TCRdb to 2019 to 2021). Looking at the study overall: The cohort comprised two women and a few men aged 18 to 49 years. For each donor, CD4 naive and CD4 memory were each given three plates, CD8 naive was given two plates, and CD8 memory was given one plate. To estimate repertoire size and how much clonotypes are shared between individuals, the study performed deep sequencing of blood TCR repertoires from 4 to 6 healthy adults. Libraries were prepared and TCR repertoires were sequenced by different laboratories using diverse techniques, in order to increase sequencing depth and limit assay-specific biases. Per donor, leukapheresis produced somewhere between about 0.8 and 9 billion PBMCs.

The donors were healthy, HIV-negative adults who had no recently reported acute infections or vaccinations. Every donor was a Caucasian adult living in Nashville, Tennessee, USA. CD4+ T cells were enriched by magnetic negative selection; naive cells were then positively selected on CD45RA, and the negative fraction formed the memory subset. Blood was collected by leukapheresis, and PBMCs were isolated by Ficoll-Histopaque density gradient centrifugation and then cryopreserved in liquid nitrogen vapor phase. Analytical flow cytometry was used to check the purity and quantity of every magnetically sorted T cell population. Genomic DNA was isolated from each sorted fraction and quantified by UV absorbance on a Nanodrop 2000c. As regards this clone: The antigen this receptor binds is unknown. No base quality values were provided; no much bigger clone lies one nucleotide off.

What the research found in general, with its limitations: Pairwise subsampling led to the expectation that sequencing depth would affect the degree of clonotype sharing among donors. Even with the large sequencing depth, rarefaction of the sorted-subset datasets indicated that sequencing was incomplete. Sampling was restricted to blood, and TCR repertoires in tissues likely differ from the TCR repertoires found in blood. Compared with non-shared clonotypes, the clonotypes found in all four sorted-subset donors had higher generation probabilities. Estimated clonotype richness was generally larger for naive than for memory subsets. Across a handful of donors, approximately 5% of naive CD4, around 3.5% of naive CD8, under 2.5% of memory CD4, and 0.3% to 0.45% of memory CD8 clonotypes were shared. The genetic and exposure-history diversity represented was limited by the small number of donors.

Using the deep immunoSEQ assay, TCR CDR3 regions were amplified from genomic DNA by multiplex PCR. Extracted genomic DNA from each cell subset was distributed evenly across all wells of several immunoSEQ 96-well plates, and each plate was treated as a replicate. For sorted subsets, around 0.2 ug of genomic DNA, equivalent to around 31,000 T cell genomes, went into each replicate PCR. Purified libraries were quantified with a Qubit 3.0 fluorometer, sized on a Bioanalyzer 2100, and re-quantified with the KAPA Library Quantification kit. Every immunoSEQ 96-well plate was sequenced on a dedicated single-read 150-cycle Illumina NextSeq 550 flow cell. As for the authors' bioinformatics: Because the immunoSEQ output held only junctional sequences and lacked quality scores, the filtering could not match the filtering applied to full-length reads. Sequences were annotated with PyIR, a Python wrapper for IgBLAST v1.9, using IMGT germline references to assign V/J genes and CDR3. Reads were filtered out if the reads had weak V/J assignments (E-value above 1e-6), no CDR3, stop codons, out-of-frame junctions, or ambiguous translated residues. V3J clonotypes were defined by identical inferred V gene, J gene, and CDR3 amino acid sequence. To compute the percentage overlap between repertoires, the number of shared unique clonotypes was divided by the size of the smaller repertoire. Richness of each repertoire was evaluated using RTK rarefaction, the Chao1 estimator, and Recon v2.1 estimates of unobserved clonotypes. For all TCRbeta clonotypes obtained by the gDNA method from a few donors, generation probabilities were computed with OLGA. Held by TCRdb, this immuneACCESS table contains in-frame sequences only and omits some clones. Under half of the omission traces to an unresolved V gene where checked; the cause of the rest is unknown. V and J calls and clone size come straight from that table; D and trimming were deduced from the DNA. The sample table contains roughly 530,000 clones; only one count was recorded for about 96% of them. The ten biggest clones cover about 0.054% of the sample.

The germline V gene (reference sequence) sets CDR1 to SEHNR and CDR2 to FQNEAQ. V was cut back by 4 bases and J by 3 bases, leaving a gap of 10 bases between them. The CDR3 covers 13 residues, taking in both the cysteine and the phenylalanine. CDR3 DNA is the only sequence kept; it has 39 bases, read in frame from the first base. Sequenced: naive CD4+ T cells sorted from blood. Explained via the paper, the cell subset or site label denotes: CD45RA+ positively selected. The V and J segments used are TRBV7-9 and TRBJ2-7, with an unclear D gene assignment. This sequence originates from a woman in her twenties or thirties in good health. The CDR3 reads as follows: CASSSGPSYEQYF. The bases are TGTGCCAGCAGCTCAGGACCCAGCTACGAGCAGTACTTC.